The 13 T cell receptor beta chains below were found in one sample sequenced in a study of STAT5B mutations in CD4+ large granular lymphocyte leukemia. Sequencing used immunoSEQ multiplex PCR; TCRdb keeps in-frame clones, though not all of them. Of approximately 30,000 clones listed, roughly 75% are singletons. Sequences were obtained from CD4+ T cells from blood buffy coats. These receptor sequences come from a human donor in good health.

The V call is TRBV5-6, the J call TRBJ2-1; TRBD2 aligns across 16 bases. Germline V lookup: CDR1 SGHDT, CDR2 YYEEEE. The CDR3 loop spans 17 amino acids. The trim removed 3 bases at V and 4 bases at J, leaving 4 bases unmatched. CDR3 DNA sequence: TGTGCCAGCAGCTCCGGGACTAGCGGGAGGGTATACAATGAGCAGTTCTTC. It translates to CASSSGTSGRVYNEQFF.

This clone was picked up one time. This sequence joins TRBV7-9 and TRBJ1-4, with a tentative D call TRBD1 (5 bases). Germline V gene data show CDR1 as SEHNR and CDR2 as FQNEAQ (reference sequence). This CDR3 is built from 15 residues. Trimming cost V 5 bases and J 0 bases, with 10 bases left between them. CDR3 nucleotides: TGTGCCAGCAGCCTAAGACAGTCAACTAATGAAAAACTGTTTTTT. Translated: CASSLRQSTNEKLFF. The complete variable domain, with remaining parts taken from reference TRBV7-9 and TRBJ1-4, reads DTGVSQNPRHKITKRGQNVTFRCDPISEHNRLYWYRQTLGQGPEFLTYFQNEAQLEKSRLLSDRFSAERPKGSFSTLEIQRTEQGDSAMYLCASSLRQSTNEKLFFGSGTQLSVL.

The CDR3 DNA reads TGTGCCAGCAGTTGGGGGGGACAGGGGCAAGAGACCCAGTACTTC. Protein sequence: CASSWGGQGQETQYF. V usage is TRBV6-5 and J usage is TRBJ2-5; 10 nucleotides align to TRBD1. The V gene's germline CDR1 is MNHEY and CDR2 SVGAGI. The CDR3 loop spans 15 amino acids. Germline trimming cut 4 bases from V and 2 bases from J; bases unmatched to any gene: 4.

This chain connects TRBV19 to TRBJ1-4; unclear D gene. There are 14 residues in the CDR3. Trimming shortened V by 4 bases and J by 3 bases, and 9 bases separated the two germline ends. Germline V gene sequence: CDR1 LNHDA, CDR2 SQIVND (reference sequence). CDR3 region: CASSRVAANEKLFF. The CDR3, as DNA: TGTGCCAGTAGTAGGGTGGCGGCTAATGAAAAACTGTTTTTT.

The V gene is TRBV5-1, the J gene TRBJ2-2, with D possibly matching TRBD2 (5 bases). CDR1 is SGHRS and CDR2 is YFSETQ in the germline V gene. The V and J ends lost 2 bases and 1 base respectively, with 12 bases between them. CDR3 length equals 16 residues. The CDR3 DNA reads TGCGCCAGCAGCTTAAGCGGCCTCATGAACACCGGGGAGCTGTTTTTT. This codes for CASSLSGLMNTGELFF.

This rearrangement joins TRBV7-9 to TRBJ2-2; TRBD2 is a possible D gene (7 bases). The V end was cut by 2 bases, the J end by 5 bases, with 24 bases between. CDR1 and CDR2 (germline): SEHNR, FQNEAQ (reference sequence). This CDR3 has 19 residues. The CDR3 is CASSLWGLAVVDRTGELFF. The CDR3 coding sequence is TGTGCCAGCAGCTTATGGGGGCTAGCGGTCGTTGACCGTACCGGGGAGCTGTTTTTT.

This chain links TRBV28 with TRBJ2-3; D is perhaps TRBD2 (5 bases). The germline CDR1 and CDR2 sequences are MDHEN and SYDVKM. The CDR3 extends over 16 amino acids. V lost 1 base and J lost 7, with 18 bases in between. CDR3 bases: TGTGCCAGCAGTTTATCGGCGGACTCTCAAGAATATACGCAGTATTTT. Translating gives CASSLSADSQEYTQYF.

The chain uses TRBV28 and TRBJ1-4, with 8 positions matching TRBD1. Trimming at V came to 5 bases and at J to 0 bases, leaving 8 bases not matched to a gene. Germline CDR1 is MDHEN and CDR2 is SYDVKM. This CDR3 has 17 amino acids. The CDR3 DNA is TGTGCCAGCAGTCCGGACAGGGTTTTAGCAACTAATGAAAAACTGTTTTTT. Translating gives CASSPDRVLATNEKLFF. The full variable domain, with the rest looked up from reference TRBV28 and TRBJ1-4, is DVKVTQSSRYLVKRTGEKVFLECVQDMDHENMFWYRQDPGLGLRLIYFSYDVKMKEKGDIPEGYSVSREKKERFSLILESASTNQTSMYLCASSPDRVLATNEKLFFGSGTQLSVL.

The chain joins TRBV7-8 to TRBJ2-7, with no clear D. Germline V gene data show CDR1 as SGHVS and CDR2 as FQNEAQ. Trimming took 2 bases from V and 2 from J, leaving 10 bases between them. This CDR3 has 14 amino acids. The CDR3 loop reads CASSLTAFTYEQYF. For the CDR3, the DNA is TGTGCCAGCAGCTTAACGGCATTTACCTACGAGCAGTACTTC.

The chain employs TRBV4-2 and TRBJ1-2; TRBD1 matches 7 bases. With 0 bases clipped from V and 2 bases from J, the junction kept 0 bases outside the gene matches. This CDR3 contains 14 residues. The germline V gene has CDR1 LGHNA and CDR2 YNFKEQ. The CDR3 reads CASSQEGGNYGYTF. CDR3 nucleotide sequence: TGTGCCAGCAGCCAAGAAGGGGGCAACTATGGCTACACCTTC.

The chain employs TRBV14 and TRBJ1-4; the D gene is possibly TRBD1 (6 bases). V lost 3 bases and J 4 bases, leaving 12 bases between the germline ends. CDR1 is SGHDN, CDR2 FVKESK, per germline. This CDR3 has 15 amino acids. The CDR3 spells CASSQTGHLNEKLFF. As DNA, the CDR3 is TGTGCCAGCAGCCAGACGGGACACCTTAATGAAAAACTGTTTTTT. The full variable domain, completed using reference TRBV14 and TRBJ1-4, is EAGVTQFPSHSVIEKGQTVTLRCDPISGHDNLYWYRRVMGKEIKFLLHFVKESKQDESGMPNNRFLAERTGGTYSTLKVQPAELEDSGVYFCASSQTGHLNEKLFFGSGTQLSVL.

This chain joins TRBV7-2 and TRBJ2-7; possibly TRBD1 for D (5 bases). Trimming removed 2 bases at V and 3 bases at J, with 8 bases between. CDR3 length equals 13 residues. Germline V CDR1 and CDR2: SGHTA, FQGNSA. The CDR3 DNA reads as TGTGCCAGCAGCTTACCTCAGGGCTACGAGCAGTACTTC. Its protein product is CASSLPQGYEQYF.

This clone has only a few counts. The rearrangement joins TRBV10-1 to TRBJ1-6, with D hard to call. From germline, CDR1 is WNHNN and CDR2 SYGVQD (reference sequence). V was pared by 8 bases and J by 6 bases, with 8 bases between. The CDR3 runs to 12 residues. The CDR3, as DNA: TGCGCCAGCGGGGATCCTAATTCACCCCTCCACTTT. It encodes CASGDPNSPLHF.